This T cell receptor beta chain came from a study of blood T cells in healthy people across ages. Broader study findings: Higher diversity, along with more naive CD4+ cells, distinguished long-lived donors from aged donors. Naive T cell percentage strongly correlated with TCR beta diversity.

The CDR3 has 19 amino acids. V trimming: 5 bases; J trimming: 8 bases; junction bases outside the gene matches: 26. Germline loops: CDR1 DFQATT, CDR2 SNEGSKA (reference sequence). Turning to this clonotype: Its antigen is not known.

With a J-beta primer mix and a sample-barcoded 5' primer, a second PCR ran about 6 to 11 cycles. From the 5' RACE reads, TCRdb called clonotypes with MiXCR, one entry per CDR3 protein. Of about 640,000 distinct CDR3 sequences listed, roughly 30% are singletons. The rearrangement uses TRBV20-1 and TRBJ1-2; 10 bases fit TRBD1. The sequencing sample was made of blood. The sequence was obtained from a woman older than 75 in good health. The CDR3 region is CSAPKDQTPIGTGVRGYTF. The CDR3 coding sequence is TGCAGTGCTCCCAAGGATCAGACCCCAATCGGGACAGGGGTACGCGGCTACACCTTC.